This entry is about one TCR beta chain. Antigen specificity is unknown. Germline CDR1 reads MDHEN; CDR2 reads SYDVKM. Between the trimmed V and J ends, which lost 6 bases and 7 bases, there was a span of 7 bases. CDR3 length: 11 amino acids. The entry originates in a study of T cell responses to AZD1222 COVID-19 vaccine. Across the study: Second doses that came at about 4 or about 12 weeks were put together.

Libraries were prepared by immunoSEQ multiplex PCR; TCRdb keeps only in-frame clonotypes and omits some of them. This sample has 160,000 or so clones; more than 85% occur once, and the top ten carry 4.4%. Study-wide findings and caveats: Reports indicate that nearly half of spike-specific TCRs are directed at unmutated variant regions. The donor cohort was predominantly white British with a female majority, and clonal diversity may have been underestimated.

The chain couples TRBV28 to TRBJ2-1; D not resolved. This clonotype was sampled from an adult in good health. The material was peripheral blood, obtained on day 0 of AZD1222 vaccination. CDR3 sequence: CASRLTNEQFF. The DNA of the CDR3 is TGTGCCAGCAGGCTTACAAATGAGCAGTTCTTC.